A single sample is the source of the 22 T cell receptor beta chains below, sequenced in a study of blood T cell repertoires in COVID-19. Clones were sequenced by immunoSEQ multiplex PCR, and TCRdb holds only the in-frame ones, with some missing. The sample lists 110,000 to 150,000 clones; around 81% were seen once. Sequencing was performed on peripheral blood. Receptor source: a human donor in a cohort sampled during active COVID-19.

The V gene is TRBV28, the J gene TRBJ2-7; tentatively, D is TRBD1 (6 bases). CDR3 length: 14 residues. The germline CDR1 and CDR2 sequences are MDHEN and SYDVKM. With 1 base removed from V and 2 bases from J, the gap between germline ends came to 9 bases. CDR3 DNA sequence: TGTGCCAGCAGTTTATCAGGGGCTACCTACGAGCAGTACTTC. Its translation is CASSLSGATYEQYF.

The chain employs TRBV15 and TRBJ2-4; unclear D gene. Trimming stripped 2 bases from V and 6 bases from J, with 14 bases between. From germline, CDR1 is LNHNV and CDR2 YYDKDF (reference sequence). This CDR3 contains 15 residues. The DNA for the CDR3 is TGTGCCACCAGCAGAACTACAAGCCAGAGAAACATTCAGTACTTC. Amino acids: CATSRTTSQRNIQYF.

The V and J genes are TRBV27 and TRBJ2-7; TRBD1 matches at 8 bases. V dropped 6 bases and J dropped 7; count of bases not matched to a gene: 14. Germline assignment: CDR1 MNHEY and CDR2 SMNVEV (reference sequence). The CDR3 contains 15 residues. CDR3 residues: CASSPRGQASLEQYF. DNA for the CDR3: TGTGCCAGCAGCCCCCGGGGACAGGCCTCCCTGGAGCAGTACTTC.

The CDR3 region has the DNA TGTGCCAGCAGCGTAAATGTCGGGACAGGGGAGCTGTTTTTT. It is translated as CASSVNVGTGELFF. The chain has TRBV9 and TRBJ2-2, with D perhaps TRBD1 (6 bases). V was cut by 1 base and J by 8 bases, with 12 bases left in between. Germline V gene lookup returns CDR1 SGDLS and CDR2 YYNGEE. The CDR3 consists of 14 residues.

The chain couples TRBV28 to TRBJ2-7; TRBD1 matches 10 bases. V shed 8 bases, J shed 7 bases, and the junction held 8 bases outside the gene matches. Germline V gene data show CDR1 as MDHEN and CDR2 as SYDVKM. The CDR3 runs to 13 residues. The CDR3 spells CASDRGLPREQYF. The CDR3 nucleotides read TGTGCCAGCGACAGGGGGCTTCCGCGTGAGCAGTACTTC.

This clone has at least ten counts. The gene calls are TRBV14 and TRBJ2-7; 12 bases line up with TRBD2. The CDR3 spans 17 residues. Germline assignment: CDR1 SGHDN and CDR2 FVKESK. V dropped 2 bases and J dropped 3; count of bases not matched to a gene: 8. This CDR3 reads CASSQLSRTSGNYEQYF. The CDR3 DNA is TGTGCCAGCAGCCAATTATCCCGGACTAGCGGGAACTACGAGCAGTACTTC.

V and J are TRBV7-9 and TRBJ2-2, with 7 bases lining up with TRBD1. The CDR3 sequence is 17 residues long. CDR1 is SEHNR, CDR2 FQNEAQ, per germline (reference sequence). Losses at the gene ends were 4 bases for V and 6 bases for J; bases not matched to a gene: 14. The CDR3 here is CASSSPVTGSNAGELFF. CDR3 sequence (DNA): TGTGCCAGCAGCTCCCCCGTGACAGGGAGTAATGCCGGGGAGCTGTTTTTT.

The chain links TRBV7-5 to TRBJ2-7; TRBD2 reflects the table's D call only, with no check against the DNA. TRBV7-5 is deemed a pseudogene. CDR3 size: 16 residues. CDR3 nucleotides: TGTGTCAGAAGCTGCGGGAGGGGAGGTACCTCCTACGAGCAGTACTTC. It translates to CVRSCGRGGTSYEQYF.

CDR3 bases: TGCAGCGTTGAGAGACTAGCGGGACCTACTACCTACGAGCAGTACTTC. Translated: CSVERLAGPTTYEQYF. V usage is TRBV29-1 and J usage is TRBJ2-7; 11 nucleotides agree with TRBD2. In germline, CDR1 is SQVTM, CDR2 ANQGSEA. The J segment lost 2 bases and the V segment lost 3 bases, leaving 9 bases of the junction unmatched. This CDR3 is built from 16 residues.

This chain joins TRBV24-1 and TRBJ2-3; 8 nucleotides agree with TRBD2. Trimming cost V 8 bases and J 3 bases; bases outside gene matches: 9. CDR1 and CDR2 (germline): KGHDR, SFDVKD. CDR3 length equals 15 residues. The CDR3 loop is CATNGRAGATDTQYF. The CDR3 DNA reads TGTGCCACCAACGGACGAGCGGGAGCTACAGATACGCAGTATTTT.

V is TRBV5-4 and J is TRBJ2-6; maybe TRBD1 (5 bases). This CDR3 has 14 residues. Per germline, CDR1 SGHNT and CDR2 YYREEE (reference sequence). V lost 2 bases and J lost 3, with 6 bases in between. The CDR3 here is CASSLDSGANVLTF. The CDR3 DNA sequence: TGTGCCAGCAGCTTAGACAGTGGGGCCAACGTCCTGACTTTC.

The rearrangement uses TRBV28 and TRBJ2-7; D gene unclear. The CDR3 runs 14 residues. Trimming left V 1 base short and J 2 bases short, with 9 bases between. Germline V gene lookup returns CDR1 MDHEN and CDR2 SYDVKM. CDR3 amino acids: CASSLSQVTYEQYF. In nucleotides, the CDR3 is TGTGCCAGCAGTTTATCCCAGGTTACCTACGAGCAGTACTTC.

V usage is TRBV28 and J usage is TRBJ2-7; TRBD1 is a possible D gene (6 bases). CDR1 and CDR2 from the germline V gene are MDHEN and SYDVKM. V lost 5 bases, J lost 6 bases, and 11 bases lay in between. The CDR3 loop spans 12 amino acids. CDR3 sequence (DNA): TGTGCCAGCAGTGTACAGGGTCCCGAGCAGTACTTC. It is translated as CASSVQGPEQYF.

In this sample, this clone is medium-sized. The CDR3 is CASSLAGTGIIYGYTF. The CDR3 nucleotides are TGTGCCAGCAGCTTAGCAGGGACAGGAATCATATATGGCTACACCTTC. The V call is TRBV7-8, the J call TRBJ1-2, with 8 bases matching TRBD1. The CDR3 totals 16 residues. The germline V gene has CDR1 SGHVS and CDR2 FQNEAQ. The V gene end was trimmed by 0 bases and the J gene end by 5 bases; junction bases not matched to a gene: 8.

The V gene is TRBV7-2, the J gene TRBJ1-5, with D perhaps matching TRBD1 (6 bases). V was clipped by 5 bases and J by 0 bases, with 11 bases between them. Germline V gene lookup returns CDR1 SGHTA and CDR2 FQGNSA. The CDR3 has 15 residues. The CDR3 bases are TGTGCCAGCAGCAGGGGGGGGACTAGCAATCAGCCCCAGCATTTT. Its protein product is CASSRGGTSNQPQHF.

The chain is built from TRBV18 and TRBJ2-7; 7 nucleotides line up with TRBD2. Trimming at V came to 0 bases and at J to 5 bases, leaving 7 bases not matched to a gene. Germline CDR1 is KGHSH and CDR2 is LQKENI. This CDR3 is built from 15 residues. The CDR3 DNA sequence: TGTGCCAGCTCACCACCCGGGGGGACCCCCCACGAGCAGTACTTC. Its protein product is CASSPPGGTPHEQYF.

The chain has TRBV28 and TRBJ2-1, with a tentative D call TRBD2 (5 bases). CDR1 is MDHEN, CDR2 SYDVKM, per germline. This CDR3 has 15 amino acids. Deletions cut 6 bases from V and 7 bases from J, with 19 bases between. CDR3 sequence: CASSSLRTLGNEQFF. CDR3 sequence (DNA): TGTGCCAGCAGCTCCCTCAGGACTTTGGGAAATGAGCAGTTCTTC.

This clone showed up just once. J is TRBJ2-1 and V is TRBV7-3; no reliable D call. The germline V gene has CDR1 SGHTA and CDR2 FQGTGA. This CDR3 has 12 amino acids. V was shortened by 5 bases and J by 4 bases, with 6 bases between the two germline ends. The CDR3 spells CASSRGYNEQFF. The CDR3, as DNA: TGTGCCAGCAGCCGAGGTTACAATGAGCAGTTCTTC.

The chain combines TRBV27 with TRBJ2-7; TRBD1 aligns across 8 bases. V lost 8 bases and J lost 2; bases outside the gene matches: 8. This CDR3 has 14 amino acids. CDR1 and CDR2 (germline): MNHEY, SMNVEV (reference sequence). This CDR3 is CASAHGTGTYEQYF. CDR3 nucleotide sequence: TGTGCCAGCGCCCACGGGACAGGAACCTACGAGCAGTACTTC.

This clone was recorded once. J is TRBJ2-1 and V is TRBV5-5; no firm D call. Trimming removed 0 bases at V and 1 base at J, with 8 bases between. CDR3 length: 15 amino acids. Germline V gene data show CDR1 as SGHKS and CDR2 as YYEKEE (reference sequence). The CDR3 DNA follows: TGTGCCAGCAGCTTGGATGGCAGTTCCTACAATGAGCAGTTCTTC. As protein: CASSLDGSSYNEQFF.

V is TRBV20-1 and J is TRBJ2-1; 11 bases line up with TRBD2. This CDR3 spans 16 amino acids. Germline V gene lookup returns CDR1 DFQATT and CDR2 SNEGSKA (reference sequence). J lost 0 bases, V lost 3 bases, and 4 bases had no gene match. CDR3 bases: TGCAGTGCTAGTGAGACTAGCGGGGACTCCTACAATGAGCAGTTCTTC. Amino acids: CSASETSGDSYNEQFF.

CDR3 in amino acids: CASSYGGMLFF. The CDR3 DNA reads TGTGCCAGCAGCTACGGGGGTATGCTGTTTTTT. This chain uses TRBV7-3 with TRBJ2-2; the D gene is possibly TRBD2 (6 bases). The germline V gene has CDR1 SGHTA and CDR2 FQGTGA. V dropped 4 bases and J dropped 13 bases, with 10 bases sitting between them. This CDR3 comprises 11 residues.